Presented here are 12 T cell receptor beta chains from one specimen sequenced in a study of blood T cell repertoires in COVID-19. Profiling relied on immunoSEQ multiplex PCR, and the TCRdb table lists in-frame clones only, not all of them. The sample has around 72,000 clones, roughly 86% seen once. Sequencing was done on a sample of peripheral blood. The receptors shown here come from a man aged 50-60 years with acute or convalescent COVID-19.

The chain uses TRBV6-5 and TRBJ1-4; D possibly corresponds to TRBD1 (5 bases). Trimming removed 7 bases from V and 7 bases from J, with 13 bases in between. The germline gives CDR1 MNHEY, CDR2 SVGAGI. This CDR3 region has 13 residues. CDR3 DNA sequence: TGTGCCAGCACTACCACAAGGGGTGAAAAACTGTTTTTT. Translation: CASTTTRGEKLFF.

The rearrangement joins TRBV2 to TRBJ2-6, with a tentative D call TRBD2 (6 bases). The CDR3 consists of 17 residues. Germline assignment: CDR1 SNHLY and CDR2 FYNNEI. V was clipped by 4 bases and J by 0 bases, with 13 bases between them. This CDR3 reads CASSGTILASGANVLTF. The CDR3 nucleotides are TGTGCCAGCAGTGGAACCATACTAGCCTCTGGGGCCAACGTCCTGACTTTC.

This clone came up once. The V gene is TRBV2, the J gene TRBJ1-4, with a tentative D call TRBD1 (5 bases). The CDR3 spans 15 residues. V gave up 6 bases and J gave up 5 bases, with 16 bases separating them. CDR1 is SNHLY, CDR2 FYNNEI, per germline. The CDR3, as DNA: TGTGCCAGCAGGGCAAACCAGGGTCGCAATGAAAAACTGTTTTTT. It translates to CASRANQGRNEKLFF.

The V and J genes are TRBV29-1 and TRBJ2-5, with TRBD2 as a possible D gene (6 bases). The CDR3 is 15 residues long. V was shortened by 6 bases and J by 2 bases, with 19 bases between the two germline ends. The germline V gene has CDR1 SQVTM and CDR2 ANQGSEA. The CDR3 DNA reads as TGCAGCGTCAACCCGTGGGGGGTCCGACAAGAGACCCAGTACTTC. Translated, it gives CSVNPWGVRQETQYF.

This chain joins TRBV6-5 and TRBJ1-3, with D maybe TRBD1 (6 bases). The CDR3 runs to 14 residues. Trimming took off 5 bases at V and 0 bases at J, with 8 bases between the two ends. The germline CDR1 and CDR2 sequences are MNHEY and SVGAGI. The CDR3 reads CASSRTDSGNTIYF. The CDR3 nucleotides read TGTGCCAGCAGTCGGACAGACTCTGGAAACACCATATATTTT.

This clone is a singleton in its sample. The CDR3 region is CASSSMTDNTEAFF. CDR3 DNA: TGTGCCAGCAGTTCGATGACAGACAACACTGAAGCTTTCTTT. The gene calls are TRBV27 and TRBJ1-1; possibly TRBD1 for D (5 bases). Trimming took 4 bases from V and 2 from J, leaving 11 bases between them. In germline, CDR1 is MNHEY, CDR2 SMNVEV (reference sequence). The CDR3 is 14 residues long.

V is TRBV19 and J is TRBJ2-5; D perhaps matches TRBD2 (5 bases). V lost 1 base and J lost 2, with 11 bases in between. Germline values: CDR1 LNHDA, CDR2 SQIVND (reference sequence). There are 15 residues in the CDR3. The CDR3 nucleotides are TGTGCCAGTAGTATAGGCGGAGGCCAGCAAGAGACCCAGTACTTC. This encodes CASSIGGGQQETQYF.

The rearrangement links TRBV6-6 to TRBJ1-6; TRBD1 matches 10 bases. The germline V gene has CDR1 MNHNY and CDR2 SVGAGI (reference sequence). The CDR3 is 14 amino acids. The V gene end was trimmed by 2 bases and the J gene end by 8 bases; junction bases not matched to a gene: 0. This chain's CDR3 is CASSYGTGDSPLHF. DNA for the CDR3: TGTGCCAGCAGTTACGGGACAGGGGATTCACCCCTCCACTTT.

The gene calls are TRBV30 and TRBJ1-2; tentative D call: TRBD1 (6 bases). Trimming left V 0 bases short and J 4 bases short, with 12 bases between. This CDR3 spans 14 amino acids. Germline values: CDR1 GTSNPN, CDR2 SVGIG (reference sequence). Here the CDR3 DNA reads TGTGCCTGGAGTGTAAACTCACAGGGCTATGGCTACACCTTC. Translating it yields CAWSVNSQGYGYTF.

The CDR3 DNA is TGTGCCAGCAGCCAAGATCGGGGATCCTACAATGAGCAGTTCTTC. Translating gives CASSQDRGSYNEQFF. The gene calls are TRBV3-1 (or the pseudogene TRBV3-2) and TRBJ2-1, with a possible D match to TRBD2 (5 bases). V was shortened by 0 bases and J by 1 base, with 7 bases between the two germline ends. CDR1 and CDR2 from the germline V gene are LGHDT and YNNKEL (reference sequence). The CDR3 is 15 residues long.

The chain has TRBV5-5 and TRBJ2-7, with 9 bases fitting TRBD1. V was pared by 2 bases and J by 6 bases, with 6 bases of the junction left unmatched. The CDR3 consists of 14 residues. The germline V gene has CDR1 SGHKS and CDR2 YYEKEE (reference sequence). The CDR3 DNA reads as TGTGCCAGCAGCTTCACGGGGACAGGGAGCGAGCAGTACTTC. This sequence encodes CASSFTGTGSEQYF. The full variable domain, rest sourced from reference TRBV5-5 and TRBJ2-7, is DAGVTQSPTHLIKTRGQQVTLRCSPISGHKSVSWYQQVLGQGPQFIFQYYEKEERGRGNFPDRFSARQFPNYSSELNVNALLLGDSALYLCASSFTGTGSEQYFGPGTRLTVT.

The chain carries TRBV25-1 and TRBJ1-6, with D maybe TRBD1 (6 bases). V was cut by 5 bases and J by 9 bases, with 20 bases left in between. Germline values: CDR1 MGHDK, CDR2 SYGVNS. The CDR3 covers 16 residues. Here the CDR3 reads CASSSQGAGVSSPLHF. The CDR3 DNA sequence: TGTGCCAGCAGTTCGCAGGGAGCAGGGGTCTCTTCACCCCTCCACTTT.